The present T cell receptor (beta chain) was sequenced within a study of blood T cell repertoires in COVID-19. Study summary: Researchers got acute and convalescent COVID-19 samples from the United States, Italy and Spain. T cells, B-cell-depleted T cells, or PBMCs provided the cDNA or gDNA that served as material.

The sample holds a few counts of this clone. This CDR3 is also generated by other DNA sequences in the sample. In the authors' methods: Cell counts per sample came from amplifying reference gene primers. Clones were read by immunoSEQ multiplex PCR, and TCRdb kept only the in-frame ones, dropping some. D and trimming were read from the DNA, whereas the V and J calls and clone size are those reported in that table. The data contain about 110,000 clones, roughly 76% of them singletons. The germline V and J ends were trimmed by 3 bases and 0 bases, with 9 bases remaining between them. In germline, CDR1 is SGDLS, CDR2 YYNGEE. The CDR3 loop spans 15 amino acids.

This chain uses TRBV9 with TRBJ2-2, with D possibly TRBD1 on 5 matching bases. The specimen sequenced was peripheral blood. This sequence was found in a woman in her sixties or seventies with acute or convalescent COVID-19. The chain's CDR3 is CASSASGSNTGELFF. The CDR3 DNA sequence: TGTGCCAGCAGCGCCTCAGGGTCGAACACCGGGGAGCTGTTTTTT. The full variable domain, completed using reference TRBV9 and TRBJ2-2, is DSGVTQTPKHLITATGQRVTLRCSPRSGDLSVYWYQQSLDQGLQFLIQYYNGEERAKGNILERFSAQQFPDLHSELNLSSLELGDSALYFCASSASGSNTGELFFGEGSRLTVL.